This T cell receptor beta chain was recorded in a study of Tregs in tolerant kidney transplant recipients. Germline CDR1 SGHDT, CDR2 YYEEEE. V lost 0 bases to trimming and J lost 5 bases, with 5 bases between them. There are 12 residues in the CDR3. Assay: immunoSEQ multiplex PCR; the TCRdb copy retains only in-frame clones and omits some. The repertoire holds tens of thousands of clones, with 93% as singletons. Related graft donors supplied nonmyeloablative bone marrow transplants, and mixed chimerism was transient. Here the sequenced sample was CD4+ T cells from blood (PBMCs), taken 12 months after the transplant. This chain joins TRBV5-6 and TRBJ2-5; D is undetermined. The sequence derives from a human patient who received a combined kidney and bone marrow transplant. Some T cells may trace back to the graft donor. CDR3 nucleotides: TGTGCCAGCAGCTTGGTTCGGGAGACCCAGTACTTC. It translates to CASSLVRETQYF.